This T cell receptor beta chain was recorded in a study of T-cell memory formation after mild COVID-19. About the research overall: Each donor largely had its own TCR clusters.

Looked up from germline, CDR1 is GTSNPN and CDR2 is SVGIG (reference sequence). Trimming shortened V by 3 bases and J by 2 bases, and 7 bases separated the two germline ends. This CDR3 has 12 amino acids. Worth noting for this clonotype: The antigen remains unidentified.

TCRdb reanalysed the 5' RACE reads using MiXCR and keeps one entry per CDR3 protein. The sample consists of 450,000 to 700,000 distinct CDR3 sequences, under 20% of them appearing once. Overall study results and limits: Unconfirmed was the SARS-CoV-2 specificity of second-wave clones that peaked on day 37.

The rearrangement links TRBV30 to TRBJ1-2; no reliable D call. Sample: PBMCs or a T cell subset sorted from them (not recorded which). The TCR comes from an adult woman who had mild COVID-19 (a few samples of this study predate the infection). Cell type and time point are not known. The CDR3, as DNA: TGTGCCTGGAGGGTACAAAACTATGGCTACACCTTC. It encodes CAWRVQNYGYTF.